This T cell receptor beta chain is from a study of human T cells and chemical hapten exposure. Study information: Patients received weekly diphenylcyclopropenone doses to the scalp throughout the roughly 23-week study. Enrolled patients were predominantly female and had alopecia areata, totalis or universalis. Study results and limitations: Relative to control repertoires, expanded TCRs gave rise to significantly more large CDR3 similarity clusters.

V was clipped by 6 bases and J by 0 bases, with 12 bases between them. The CDR3 is 15 amino acids. This clonotype was picked up many times. Its antigen is unknown. A single record per CDR3 protein comes from TCRdb applying MiXCR to the RACE reads. The sample lists about 380,000 distinct CDR3 sequences; roughly 5.3% were seen once. Sample time point: pre-sensitization, week 0. Treatment: therapeutic diphenylcyclopropenone sensitization with weekly scalp DPC. This chain connects TRBV12-3 or TRBV12-4 to TRBJ2-1, with D possibly matching TRBD2 (6 bases). Sequenced material: whole blood, taken in connection with sensitization to the hapten diphenylcyclopropenone (DPC). This TCR derives from a woman aged 45-65 years with alopecia areata. Some clones in this sample may be carry-over from other donors' samples. CDR3 nucleotide sequence: TGTGCCAGCAGGGGGCTAGCGACCTCCTACAATGAGCAGTTCTTC. Amino acid sequence: CASRGLATSYNEQFF.